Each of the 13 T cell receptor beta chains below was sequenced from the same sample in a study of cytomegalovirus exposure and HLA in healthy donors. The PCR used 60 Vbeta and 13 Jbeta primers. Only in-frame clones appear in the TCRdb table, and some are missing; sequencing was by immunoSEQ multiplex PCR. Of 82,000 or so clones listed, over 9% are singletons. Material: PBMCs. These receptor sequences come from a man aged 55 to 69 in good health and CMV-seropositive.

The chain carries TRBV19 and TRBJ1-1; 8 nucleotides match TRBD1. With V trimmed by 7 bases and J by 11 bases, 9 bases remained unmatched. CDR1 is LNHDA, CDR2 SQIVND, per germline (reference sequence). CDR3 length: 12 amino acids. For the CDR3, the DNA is TGTGCCAGTATTGGGCCCCGGGACAGGGCTTTCTTT. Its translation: CASIGPRDRAFF.

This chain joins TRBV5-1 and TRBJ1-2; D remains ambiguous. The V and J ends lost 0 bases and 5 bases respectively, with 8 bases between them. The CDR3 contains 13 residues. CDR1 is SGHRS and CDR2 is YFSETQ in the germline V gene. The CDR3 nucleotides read TGCGCCAGCAGCTTGGCAGAGGGTTATGGCTACACCTTC. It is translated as CASSLAEGYGYTF.

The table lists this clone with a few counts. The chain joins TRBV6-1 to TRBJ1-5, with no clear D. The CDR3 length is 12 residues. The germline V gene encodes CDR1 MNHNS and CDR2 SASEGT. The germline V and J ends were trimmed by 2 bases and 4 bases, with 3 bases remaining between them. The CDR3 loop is CASSELNQPQHF. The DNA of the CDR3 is TGTGCCAGCAGTGAACTAAATCAGCCCCAGCATTTT.

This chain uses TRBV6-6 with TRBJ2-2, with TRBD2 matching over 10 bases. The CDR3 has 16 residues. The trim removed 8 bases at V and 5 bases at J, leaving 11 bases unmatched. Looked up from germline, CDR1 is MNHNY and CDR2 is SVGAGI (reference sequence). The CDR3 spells CASGRTSGRETGELFF. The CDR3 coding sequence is TGTGCCAGCGGCAGGACTAGCGGTAGAGAGACCGGGGAGCTGTTTTTT.

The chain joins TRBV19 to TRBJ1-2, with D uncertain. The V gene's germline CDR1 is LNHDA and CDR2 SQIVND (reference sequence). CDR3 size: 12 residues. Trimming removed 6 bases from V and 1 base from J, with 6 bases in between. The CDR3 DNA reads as TGTGCCAGTAGGGTCAGTAACTATGGCTACACCTTC. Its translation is CASRVSNYGYTF.

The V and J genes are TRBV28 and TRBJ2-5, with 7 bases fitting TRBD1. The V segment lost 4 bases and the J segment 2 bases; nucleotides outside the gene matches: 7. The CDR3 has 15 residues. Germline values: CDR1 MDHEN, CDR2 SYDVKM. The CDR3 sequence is CASSSTGVPQETQYF. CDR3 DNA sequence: TGTGCCAGCAGTTCCACAGGGGTCCCTCAAGAGACCCAGTACTTC.

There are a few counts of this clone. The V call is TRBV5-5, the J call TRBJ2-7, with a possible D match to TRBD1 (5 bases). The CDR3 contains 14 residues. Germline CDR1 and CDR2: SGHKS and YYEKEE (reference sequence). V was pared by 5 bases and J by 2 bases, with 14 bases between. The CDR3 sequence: CASSPISTAYEQYF. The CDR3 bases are TGTGCCAGCAGTCCCATATCGACAGCCTACGAGCAGTACTTC.

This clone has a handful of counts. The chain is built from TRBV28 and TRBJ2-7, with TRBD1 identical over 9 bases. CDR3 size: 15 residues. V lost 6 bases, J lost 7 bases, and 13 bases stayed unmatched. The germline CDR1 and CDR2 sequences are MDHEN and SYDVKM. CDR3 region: CASSLRDRDPLEQYF. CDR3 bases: TGTGCCAGCAGCCTCCGGGACAGGGACCCTCTGGAGCAGTACTTC.

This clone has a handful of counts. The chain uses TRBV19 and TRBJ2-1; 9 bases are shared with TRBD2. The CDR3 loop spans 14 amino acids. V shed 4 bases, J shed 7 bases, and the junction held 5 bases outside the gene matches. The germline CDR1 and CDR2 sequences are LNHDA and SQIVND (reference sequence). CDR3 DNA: TGTGCCAGTAGTAGCGGGGGGGGCGGGAATGAGCAGTTCTTC. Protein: CASSSGGGGNEQFF.

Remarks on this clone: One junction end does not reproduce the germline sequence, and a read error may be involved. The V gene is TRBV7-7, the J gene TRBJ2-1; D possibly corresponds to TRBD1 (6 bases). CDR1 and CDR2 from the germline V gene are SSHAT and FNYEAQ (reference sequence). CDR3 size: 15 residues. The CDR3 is CASSPIQGFDNAQFF. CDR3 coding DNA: TGTGCTAGCAGCCCGATACAGGGTTTCGACAATGCGCAGTTCTTC.

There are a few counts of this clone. The CDR3 nucleotides read TGTGCAAGTCGCTTAAGGGCCCTAGCGGGGGCCGCGAACACCGGGGAGCTGTTTTTT. It encodes CASRLRALAGAANTGELFF. V usage is TRBV12-2 and J usage is TRBJ2-2; TRBD2 is the table's D call, not checked against the DNA. TRBV12-2 is annotated as a pseudogene. The CDR3 covers 19 residues.

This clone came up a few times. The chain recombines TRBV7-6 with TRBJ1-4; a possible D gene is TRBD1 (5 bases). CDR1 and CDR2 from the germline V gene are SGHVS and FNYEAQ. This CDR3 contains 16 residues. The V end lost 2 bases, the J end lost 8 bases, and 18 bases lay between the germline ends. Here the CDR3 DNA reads TGTGCCAGCAGCTTAAAAAGGGTCAACGGGGGGGAAAAACTGTTTTTT. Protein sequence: CASSLKRVNGGEKLFF.

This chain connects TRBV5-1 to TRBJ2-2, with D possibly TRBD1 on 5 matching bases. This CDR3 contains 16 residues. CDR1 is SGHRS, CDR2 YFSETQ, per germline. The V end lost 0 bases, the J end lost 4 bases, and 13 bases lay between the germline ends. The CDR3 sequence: CASSLAVQGGTGELFF. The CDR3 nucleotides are TGCGCCAGCAGCTTGGCCGTGCAGGGTGGCACCGGGGAGCTGTTTTTT.